The clone carrying this T cell receptor beta chain counts as medium-sized (0.01 to 0.1%). Antigen: not known. The data were taken from a study of vaccination and CD4 T cells after COVID-19. About the research overall: The study drew post-COVID samples a median approximately 100 days after diagnosis (range 35 to 161).

CDR1 and CDR2 (germline): SGHTA, FQGNSA. The CDR3 extends over 14 amino acids. The V end lost 0 bases, the J end lost 4 bases, and 7 bases lay between the germline ends. Stated treatment: approximately 9-day PBMC culture with coronavirus spike peptide pools or control peptides (ViraFEST assay). It was before the COVID-19 pandemic (2011-2018) that the unexposed donor's CD4+ T cells were collected. Cell culture was performed with roughly 1.8 million PBMCs per well in the presence of approximately 10 IU/ml IL-2 and 10 ug/ml peptide pools. The researchers probed unexposed-donor CD4+ T cells with SARS-CoV-2 S/N and four cold-coronavirus spikes, cells permitting. Cultured CD4+ T-cell DNA underwent Oncomine TCR Beta short-read sequencing. From CD4+ T cells that had been cultured, genomic DNA was extracted. One entry per CDR3 protein results from TCRdb running MiXCR on the PCR reads. Here the sample spans 3,500 to 4,500 distinct CDR3 sequences, under 30% being singletons.

The TCR comes from a human donor in good health. The sample comprised CD4+ T cells from blood, cultured in vitro. The chain employs TRBV7-2 and TRBJ1-3, with a tentative D call TRBD1 (5 bases). The CDR3 loop is CASSLAGAGNTIYF. In nucleotides, the CDR3 is TGTGCCAGCAGCTTAGCCGGGGCGGGAAACACCATATATTTT.